This T cell receptor beta chain was captured in a study of blood T cell repertoires in COVID-19 (dated by TCRdb to about 2020). About the full investigation: Samples from collaborators originated in the United States, Italy and Spain and spanned both the acute and convalescent phases of COVID-19. The material from the prospective study consisted of cDNA or gDNA derived from T cells, B-cell-depleted T cells, or PBMCs. Deeply sampled blood TCRbeta repertoires from subjects exposed to, actively infected with, or recovered from COVID-19 were included in the dataset. The repertoires were made available in a free public database intended to serve as a resource for research on the immune response to SARS-CoV-2. Samples came from the ongoing ImmuneRACE study (first 160 participants) plus 1,254 subjects from 6 global collaborators. A de-identified subject ID, COVID-19 status, age in years and sex were almost always included in the sample metadata. Where available, HLA class I and class II types were obtained from metadata supplied by the sample provider rather than from assay-based typing.

In this sample, this clone turned up once. What this receptor recognizes is not known. No much larger clone is present one base from it, and per-base qualities are unavailable. Results and caveats for the whole study, not just this receptor: The amount of clinical and demographic metadata varied by source and participant and was provided uncurated.

V is pruned by 0 bases and J by 16 bases, leaving 14 bases of the junction without a gene match. Counted from cysteine to phenylalanine, this CDR3 has 14 amino acids. Just CDR3 DNA is preserved here, 42 bases in frame from base 1. CDR1 GTSNPN and CDR2 SVGIG are derived from the germline V gene (reference sequence). TCRbeta CDR3 regions were amplified from genomic DNA using the immunoSEQ Assay, a bias-controlled multiplex PCR. In the authors' own workflow: Within the assay, amplification of reference gene primers was used to estimate how many nucleated cells each sample contained. Sequence reads were collapsed and filtered to measure the absolute abundance of every unique TCRbeta CDR3 rearrangement. For each sample, productive Simpson clonality was calculated as the square root of Simpson's diversity index over productive rearrangements. TCRdb holds this immuneACCESS table with in-frame rearrangements only. Some clones are missing; in checked studies, unresolved V genes explain under half, and the rest has no known cause. The V and J calls and clone size are taken from that table; D and trimming were inferred from the DNA. The sample includes approximately 250,000 clones, with less than 85% observed a single time. Together, the top ten hold under 5.5% of the sample.

A second Seattle source provided samples from volunteer blood donors who had recovered from COVID-19. Collaborating institutions collected whole blood in K2EDTA tubes following their own protocols. For TCRbeta analysis, collaborators shipped samples in one of three forms: frozen whole blood, isolated PBMCs, or DNA extracted from either of those sample types. The receptor's source is a man aged 60 to 75 who had recovered from COVID-19. Here the chain combines TRBV30 and TRBJ2-1; 8 nucleotides in the junction match TRBD2. Specimen: peripheral blood. The encoded CDR3 is CAWSVLGREGRCFF. In nucleotide form, the sequence is TGTGCCTGGAGTGTATTGGGACGGGAGGGCCGCTGTTTCTTC.